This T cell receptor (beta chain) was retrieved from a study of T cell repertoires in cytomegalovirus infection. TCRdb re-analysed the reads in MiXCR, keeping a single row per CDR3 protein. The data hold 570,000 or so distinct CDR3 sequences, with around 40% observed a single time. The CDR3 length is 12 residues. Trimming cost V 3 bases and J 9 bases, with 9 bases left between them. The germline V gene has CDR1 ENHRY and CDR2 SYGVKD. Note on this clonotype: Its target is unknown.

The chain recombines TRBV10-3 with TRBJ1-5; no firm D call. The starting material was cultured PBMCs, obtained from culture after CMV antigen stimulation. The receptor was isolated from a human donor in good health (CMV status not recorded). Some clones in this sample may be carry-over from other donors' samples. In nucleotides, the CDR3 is TGTGCCATCAGTGATGGAGGGCTGCCCCAGCATTTT. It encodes CAISDGGLPQHF.